This entry features one TCR beta chain sequence. Its antigen is unidentified. The data derive from a study of cytomegalovirus exposure and HLA in healthy donors. The overall study: About 80 million unique TCRs from HLA-typed donors made up an early data release. Study-level results: Earlier analysis looked at TCR beta V segments, and most were productive about 87% or about 30% of the time.

Germline-derived CDR1 and CDR2 are MNHEY and SVGAGI. The CDR3 is 15 amino acids. Trimming took 3 bases from V and 0 from J, leaving 11 bases between them. PCR was performed using 60 Vbeta and 13 Jbeta primers. The repertoire was sequenced with immunoSEQ multiplex PCR; TCRdb's copy has only in-frame clones and lacks some. Here the sample spans about 130,000 clones, approximately 83% being singletons. Sequenced: PBMCs. The V and J genes are TRBV6-5 and TRBJ1-1, with D possibly matching TRBD1 (6 bases). This receptor was taken from a man in his forties or fifties in good health and CMV-seronegative. Written as DNA, the CDR3 is TGTGCCAGCAGTTATACCGGGACACTGAACACTGAAGCTTTCTTT. Translating it yields CASSYTGTLNTEAFF.